A selection of T cell receptor beta chains follows, all from one sample in a study of response to subunit inactivated influenza vaccine. TCRdb reprocessed the RT-PCR reads with MiXCR, giving one entry per CDR3 protein. The sample yields around 580,000 distinct CDR3 sequences, approximately 15% seen once. The input for sequencing was PBMCs from blood, taken roughly 12 days after vaccination. Receptors were obtained from a man aged 45-60 years who received an inactivated influenza vaccine. Both conserved end residues are part of each CDR3. The order of the fields is J gene, V gene, D gene, clone size, CDR3 DNA, CDR3 protein. D genes are given only for firm matches. Clone sizes are given selectively: once, few, many, or a class where the clone is expanded.

j_call: TRBJ2-1
v_call: TRBV29-1
d_call: TRBD2
clone_size: -
cdr3_nt: TGCAGCGTTGAAGATAGGTGGACTAGCGGGATGGGATATGAGCAGTTCTTC
cdr3_aa: CSVEDRWTSGMGYEQFF

j_call: TRBJ2-3
v_call: TRBV6-5
d_call: TRBD2
clone_size: few
cdr3_nt: TGTGCCAGCAGTTACTCACAAAGACTAGCGGGGACAGATACGCAGTATTTT
cdr3_aa: CASSYSQRLAGTDTQYF

j_call: TRBJ2-7
v_call: TRBV7-6
d_call: TRBD1
clone_size: few
cdr3_nt: TGTGCCAGCAGCCCCGGGACAGAGAGCTCCTACGAGCAGTACTTC
cdr3_aa: CASSPGTESSYEQYF

j_call: TRBJ2-3
v_call: TRBV4-3
d_call: -
clone_size: -
cdr3_nt: TGCGCCAGCAGCCAAGCAGGGCGGGATACGCAGTATTTT
cdr3_aa: CASSQAGRDTQYF

j_call: TRBJ2-3
v_call: TRBV5-1
d_call: TRBD2
clone_size: many
cdr3_nt: TGCGCCAGCAGCCGCGGACTAGCGGATCTCACAGATACGCAGTATTTT
cdr3_aa: CASSRGLADLTDTQYF

j_call: TRBJ1-5
v_call: TRBV7-2
d_call: -
clone_size: -
cdr3_nt: TGTGCCAGCAGCTACTCACAGGGTCAGCCCCAGCATTTT
cdr3_aa: CASSYSQGQPQHF

j_call: TRBJ2-5
v_call: TRBV6-1
d_call: TRBD2
clone_size: -
cdr3_nt: TGTGCCAGCAGCCAACTAGCGGGGGCCATGGAGACCCAGTACTTC
cdr3_aa: CASSQLAGAMETQYF

j_call: TRBJ1-1
v_call: TRBV7-8
d_call: -
clone_size: -
cdr3_nt: TGTGCCAGCAGCTTAGTGTCTTTCATGAACACTGAAGCTTTCTTT
cdr3_aa: CASSLVSFMNTEAFF

j_call: TRBJ1-1
v_call: TRBV4-3
d_call: -
clone_size: -
cdr3_nt: TGCGCCAGCAGCCAAGATTGGAAGGGGAGCACTGAAGCTTTCTTT
cdr3_aa: CASSQDWKGSTEAFF

j_call: TRBJ1-4
v_call: TRBV10-3
d_call: -
clone_size: few
cdr3_nt: TGTGCCACCAGGACAGCCCCTTCAAATGAAAAACTGTTTTTT
cdr3_aa: CATRTAPSNEKLFF

j_call: TRBJ2-2
v_call: TRBV6-1
d_call: TRBD1
clone_size: -
cdr3_nt: TGTGCCAGCAAAGGGACAGGGGGTTCCACCGGGGAGCTGTTTTTT
cdr3_aa: CASKGTGGSTGELFF

j_call: TRBJ2-1
v_call: TRBV7-2
d_call: -
clone_size: few
cdr3_nt: TGTGCCAGCAGCTTAGAGTCGGGCTCCTACAATGAGCAGTTCTTC
cdr3_aa: CASSLESGSYNEQFF

j_call: TRBJ2-7
v_call: TRBV28
d_call: -
clone_size: -
cdr3_nt: TGTGCCAGCAGACAAGAGGGTTACTCCTACGAGCAGTACTTC
cdr3_aa: CASRQEGYSYEQYF

j_call: TRBJ2-5
v_call: TRBV27
d_call: -
clone_size: -
cdr3_nt: TGTGCCAGCAGTTTCAGACAGTTAGAGACCCAGTACTTC
cdr3_aa: CASSFRQLETQYF

j_call: TRBJ2-1
v_call: TRBV9
d_call: -
clone_size: -
cdr3_nt: TGTGCCAGCAGCGTAGCTAGCGCCCACAATGAGCAGTTCTTC
cdr3_aa: CASSVASAHNEQFF

j_call: TRBJ2-2
v_call: TRBV5-1
d_call: TRBD1
clone_size: few
cdr3_nt: TGCGCCAGCAGCTTGGGGGGACAGGGATCGACCGGGGAGCTGTTTTTT
cdr3_aa: CASSLGGQGSTGELFF

j_call: TRBJ1-6
v_call: TRBV5-1
d_call: -
clone_size: -
cdr3_nt: TGCGCCAGCAGCTTGGAACTAACCATGGGGAGCTCCTATAATTCACCCCTCCACTTT
cdr3_aa: CASSLELTMGSSYNSPLHF

j_call: TRBJ1-2
v_call: TRBV7-2
d_call: -
clone_size: -
cdr3_nt: TGTGCCAGCAGCTTAGCTAGGGATCGCTATGGCTACACCTTC
cdr3_aa: CASSLARDRYGYTF

j_call: TRBJ1-5
v_call: TRBV6-5
d_call: -
clone_size: -
cdr3_nt: TGTGCCAGCAGTTATGTACGAAGGGGCAATCAGCCCCAGCATTTT
cdr3_aa: CASSYVRRGNQPQHF

j_call: TRBJ1-5
v_call: TRBV6-2/TRBV6-3
d_call: -
clone_size: few
cdr3_nt: TGTGCCAGCAAAACGGGAACCAATCAGCCCCAGCATTTT
cdr3_aa: CASKTGTNQPQHF

j_call: TRBJ2-3
v_call: TRBV10-1
d_call: -
clone_size: -
cdr3_nt: TGCGCCAGCAGTGAGTCGAGTAGTAGCACAGATACGCAGTATTTT
cdr3_aa: CASSESSSSTDTQYF

j_call: TRBJ1-6
v_call: TRBV7-2
d_call: -
clone_size: -
cdr3_nt: TGTGCCAGCAGAGCCCTCGGCAGGGGTTACTCACCCCTCCACTTT
cdr3_aa: CASRALGRGYSPLHF

j_call: TRBJ2-7
v_call: TRBV6-7
d_call: TRBD1
clone_size: few
cdr3_nt: TGTGCCAGCAGACAGGACAGGGATACCTACGAGCAGTACTTC
cdr3_aa: CASRQDRDTYEQYF

j_call: TRBJ2-1
v_call: TRBV20-1
d_call: TRBD2
clone_size: few
cdr3_nt: TGCAGTGCTAGACCCCCGGGACTAGTAACTGGTGGACCCTACAATGAGCAGTTCTTC
cdr3_aa: CSARPPGLVTGGPYNEQFF

j_call: TRBJ1-2
v_call: TRBV19
d_call: TRBD1
clone_size: -
cdr3_nt: TGTGCCAGTAGCGACGGGACAGACGGCTATGGCTACACCTTC
cdr3_aa: CASSDGTDGYGYTF

j_call: TRBJ2-1
v_call: TRBV27
d_call: -
clone_size: -
cdr3_nt: TGTGCCAGCAGTTTTGGCGGGGGCGCGGGTGAGCAGTTCTTC
cdr3_aa: CASSFGGGAGEQFF

j_call: TRBJ1-2
v_call: TRBV20-1
d_call: -
clone_size: -
cdr3_nt: TGCAGTGCTAGAGTCGGGGGTGGCTATGGCTACACCTTC
cdr3_aa: CSARVGGGYGYTF

j_call: TRBJ1-4
v_call: TRBV3-1
d_call: -
clone_size: many
cdr3_nt: TGTGCCAGCAGCCAAGCTGAAAAACTGTTTTTT
cdr3_aa: CASSQAEKLFF